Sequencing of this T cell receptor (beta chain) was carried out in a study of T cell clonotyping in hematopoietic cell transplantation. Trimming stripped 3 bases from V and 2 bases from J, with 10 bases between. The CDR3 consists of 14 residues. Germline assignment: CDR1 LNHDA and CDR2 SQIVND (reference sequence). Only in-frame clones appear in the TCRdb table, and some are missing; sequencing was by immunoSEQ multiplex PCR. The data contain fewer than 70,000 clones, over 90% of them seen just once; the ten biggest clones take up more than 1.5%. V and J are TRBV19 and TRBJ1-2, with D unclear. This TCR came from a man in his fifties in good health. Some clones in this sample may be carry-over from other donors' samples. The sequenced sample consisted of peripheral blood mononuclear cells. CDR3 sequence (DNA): TGTGCCAGTAGTATCGCAGGAACGAACTATGGCTACACCTTC. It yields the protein CASSIAGTNYGYTF.